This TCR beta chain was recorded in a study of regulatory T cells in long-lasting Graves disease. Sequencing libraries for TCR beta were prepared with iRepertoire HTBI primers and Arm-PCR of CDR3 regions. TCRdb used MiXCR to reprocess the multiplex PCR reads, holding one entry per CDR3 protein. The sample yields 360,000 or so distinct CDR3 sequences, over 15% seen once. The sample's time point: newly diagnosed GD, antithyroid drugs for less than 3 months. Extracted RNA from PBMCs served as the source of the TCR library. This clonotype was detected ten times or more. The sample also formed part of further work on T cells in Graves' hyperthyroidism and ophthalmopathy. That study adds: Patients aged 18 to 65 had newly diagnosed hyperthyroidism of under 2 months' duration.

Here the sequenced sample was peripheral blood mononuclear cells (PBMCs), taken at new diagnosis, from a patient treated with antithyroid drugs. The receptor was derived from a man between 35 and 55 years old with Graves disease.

The CDR3 DNA reads TGTGCCAGCAGTGCTCCGGGACAGGGGTATGAGGAGCAGTACTTC. Its translation is CASSAPGQGYEEQYF. This sequence joins TRBV28 and TRBJ2-7; 10 positions agree with TRBD1. After removal of 5 bases from V and 7 bases from J, the junction contained 11 bases not matched to a gene. The CDR3 has 15 residues. Germline loops: CDR1 MDHEN, CDR2 SYDVKM.